One sample yielded the 21 T cell receptor beta chains listed below, sequenced in a study of OX40 agonist ivuxolimab in advanced cancers. The protocol was immunoSEQ multiplex PCR, while the TCRdb copy is restricted to in-frame clones and leaves out a portion. Here the sample spans 120,000 or so clones, 80% to 95% being singletons. Sequenced here: CD4+ or CD8+ T cells sorted from blood, sampled in a trial of the OX40 agonist ivuxolimab. The source is an adult with an advanced solid tumor such as melanoma, head and neck, liver or kidney cancer.

The rearrangement uses TRBV7-2 and TRBJ2-1; TRBD2 matches 8 bases. The CDR3 is 14 residues long. Trimming cost V 8 bases and J 5 bases; bases outside gene matches: 8. Germline CDR1 and CDR2: SGHTA and FQGNSA. The CDR3 DNA sequence: TGTGCCAGCCTTTACTCGCGGGGGGACAATGAGCAGTTCTTC. Amino acids: CASLYSRGDNEQFF.

The chain carries TRBV28 and TRBJ2-1; TRBD2 matches at 9 bases. CDR1 is MDHEN, CDR2 SYDVKM, per germline. The CDR3 runs 15 residues. The V segment lost 3 bases and the J segment 9 bases; nucleotides outside the gene matches: 9. CDR3 DNA: TGTGCCAGCAGTTTGATAGCGGGAGCGACGCGTGAGCAGTTCTTC. This codes for CASSLIAGATREQFF. The variable domain in full, completed from reference TRBV28 and TRBJ2-1, reads DVKVTQSSRYLVKRTGEKVFLECVQDMDHENMFWYRQDPGLGLRLIYFSYDVKMKEKGDIPEGYSVSREKKERFSLILESASTNQTSMYLCASSLIAGATREQFFGPGTRLTVL.

The chain combines TRBV12-1 with TRBJ2-1; TRBD2, as called in the table, went unchecked against the DNA. TRBV12-1 is flagged as a pseudogene. The CDR3 has 15 amino acids. The chain's CDR3 is CASSPGLAGFNEQFF. The CDR3 coding sequence is TGTGCCAGCAGCCCGGGACTAGCGGGATTCAATGAGCAGTTCTTC.

The V call is TRBV7-2, the J call TRBJ2-7, with 9 bases aligning to TRBD1. Looked up from germline, CDR1 is SGHTA and CDR2 is FQGNSA. The CDR3 is 15 residues long. V was clipped by 4 bases and J by 1 base; unmatched bases: 5. CDR3 sequence (DNA): TGTGCCAGCAGCTGGGACAGGGCCGGTTCCTACGAGCAGTACTTC. Translation: CASSWDRAGSYEQYF. The full variable domain, its missing parts supplied by reference TRBV7-2 and TRBJ2-7, is GAGVSQSPSNKVTEKGKDVELRCDPISGHTALYWYRQSLGQGLEFLIYFQGNSAPDKSGLPSDRFSAERTGGSVSTLTIQRTQQEDSAVYLCASSWDRAGSYEQYFGPGTRLTVT.

The gene calls are TRBV7-2 and TRBJ2-5, with D tentatively TRBD2 (6 bases). The CDR3 sequence is 14 residues long. The ends were cut back, 8 bases at V and 4 bases at J, with 17 bases in the middle. Germline V gene data show CDR1 as SGHTA and CDR2 as FQGNSA. The CDR3 sequence: CASHPGGGGETQYF. The DNA of the CDR3 is TGTGCCAGCCACCCTGGGGGAGGAGGAGAGACCCAGTACTTC.

The chain couples TRBV9 to TRBJ1-2, with 8 bases matching TRBD1. The CDR3 contains 15 residues. V trimming: 2 bases; J trimming: 7 bases; junction bases outside the gene matches: 10. CDR1 and CDR2 (germline): SGDLS, YYNGEE. DNA of the CDR3: TGTGCCAGCAGCGTGTCTGGGACAGGCCCCGGTGGCTACACCTTC. It is translated as CASSVSGTGPGGYTF.

The V call is TRBV27, the J call TRBJ1-5, with D possibly TRBD1 on 6 matching bases. The ends were cut back, 8 bases at V and 1 base at J, with 12 bases in the middle. Germline lookup yields CDR1 MNHEY and CDR2 SMNVEV (reference sequence). The CDR3 runs to 14 residues. The CDR3 sequence: CASGGAVSNQPQHF. CDR3 DNA: TGTGCCAGCGGGGGGGCAGTAAGCAATCAGCCCCAGCATTTT.

This clone was found once. The chain carries TRBV11-1 and TRBJ2-7; D is uncertain. Germline CDR1 is SGHAT and CDR2 is FQDESV (reference sequence). This CDR3 contains 14 residues. Trimming shortened V by 5 bases and J by 2 bases, and 13 bases separated the two germline ends. Written as DNA, the CDR3 is TGTGCCAGCAGCGCCTCACGGGCTCCCTACGAGCAGTACTTC. Its protein product is CASSASRAPYEQYF.

V and J are TRBV5-1 and TRBJ2-3; 9 bases agree with TRBD2. This CDR3 is 15 amino acids long. V dropped 2 bases and J dropped 4; count of bases not matched to a gene: 5. Germline CDR1 is SGHRS and CDR2 is YFSETQ. The CDR3 DNA reads as TGCGCCAGCAGCTTTATGGCGGGAGGGCCAGATACGCAGTATTTT. It yields the protein CASSFMAGGPDTQYF.

The gene calls are TRBV4-2 and TRBJ2-2; 13 bases are shared with TRBD2. The CDR3 consists of 17 residues. With V trimmed by 5 bases and J by 7 bases, 10 bases remained unmatched. Per germline, CDR1 LGHNA and CDR2 YNFKEQ. CDR3 sequence reads: CASSTSGGADSRGELFF. The DNA for the CDR3 is TGTGCCAGCAGCACTAGCGGGGGGGCCGATAGCCGCGGGGAGCTGTTTTTT.

V gene TRBV6-6 combines with J gene TRBJ1-3, with D possibly TRBD1 on 5 matching bases. V was trimmed by 6 bases and J by 0 bases, leaving 9 bases between them. This CDR3 is built from 14 residues. The germline V gene encodes CDR1 MNHNY and CDR2 SVGAGI (reference sequence). The CDR3 loop reads CASRLDSSGNTIYF. CDR3 DNA: TGTGCCAGCAGACTCGACAGCTCTGGAAACACCATATATTTT.

The genes are TRBV30 and TRBJ1-2, with TRBD1 identical over 9 bases. The V segment lost 3 bases and the J segment 1 base; nucleotides outside the gene matches: 6. Germline CDR1 GTSNPN, CDR2 SVGIG (reference sequence). This CDR3 contains 15 residues. The CDR3 DNA is TGTGCCTGGAGGGCCCCGGGACAGGGTAACTATGGCTACACCTTC. Translated: CAWRAPGQGNYGYTF.

This clone has more than one count but fewer than ten. V usage is TRBV10-3 and J usage is TRBJ1-2; unclear D gene. The CDR3 length is 12 residues. Trimming left V 6 bases short and J 3 bases short, with 8 bases between. In germline, CDR1 is ENHRY, CDR2 SYGVKD. The CDR3 sequence: CAISRVDYGYTF. The CDR3 DNA follows: TGTGCCATCAGCCGTGTCGACTATGGCTACACCTTC.

The V gene is TRBV7-3, the J gene TRBJ2-1, with 8 bases fitting TRBD1. CDR3 length equals 17 residues. Unmatched junction bases numbered 15, after V lost 5 bases and J lost 6 bases. Germline loops: CDR1 SGHTA, CDR2 FQGTGA. CDR3 amino acids: CASSPQGAARKVNEQFF. The CDR3, as DNA: TGTGCCAGCAGCCCCCAGGGGGCGGCCCGGAAGGTCAATGAGCAGTTCTTC. The whole variable domain, remainder taken from reference TRBV7-3 and TRBJ2-1, is GAGVSQTPSNKVTEKGKYVELRCDPISGHTALYWYRQSLGQGPEFLIYFQGTGAADDSGLPNDRFFAVRPEGSVSTLKIQRTERGDSAVYLCASSPQGAARKVNEQFFGPGTRLTVL.

V gene TRBV13 combines with J gene TRBJ1-3; possibly TRBD1 for D (6 bases). The CDR3 has 16 amino acids. V was trimmed by 5 bases and J by 2 bases, leaving 16 bases between them. Germline values: CDR1 PRHDT, CDR2 FYEKMQ (reference sequence). The CDR3 reads CASSLENRGPGNTIYF. For the CDR3, the DNA is TGTGCCAGCAGCCTAGAGAACCGGGGGCCTGGAAACACCATATATTTT.

The table lists this clone with a few counts. The J gene is TRBJ1-1, the V gene TRBV28, with a possible D match to TRBD1 (5 bases). There are 13 residues in the CDR3. Trimming cost V 8 bases and J 5 bases, with 15 bases left between them. CDR1 and CDR2 from the germline V gene are MDHEN and SYDVKM. CDR3 in amino acids: CASSTGRWTEAFF. CDR3 nucleotides: TGTGCCAGCTCAACAGGAAGGTGGACTGAAGCTTTCTTT.

The chain has TRBV6-5 and TRBJ2-7; D might be TRBD1 (5 bases). CDR1 is MNHEY, CDR2 SVGAGI, per germline. V lost 2 bases to trimming and J lost 2 bases, with 13 bases between them. The CDR3 runs to 15 residues. CDR3 sequence: CASSYGAAPTYEQYF. CDR3 DNA: TGTGCCAGCAGTTACGGGGCGGCCCCGACCTACGAGCAGTACTTC.

The J gene is TRBJ2-3, the V gene TRBV18; TRBD1 or TRBD2 may be the D gene (5 bases each). CDR1 and CDR2 from the germline V gene are KGHSH and LQKENI. The ends were cut back, 3 bases at V and 2 bases at J, with 12 bases in the middle. This CDR3 is built from 15 residues. CDR3 in DNA: TGTGCCAGCTCACCTAGGGACCTTTCCACAGATACGCAGTATTTT. Residues: CASSPRDLSTDTQYF.

V usage is TRBV7-9 and J usage is TRBJ1-5; no clear D. V dropped 2 bases and J dropped 5 bases, with 7 bases sitting between them. The CDR3 is made up of 13 amino acids. Germline values: CDR1 SEHNR, CDR2 FQNEAQ (reference sequence). This CDR3 reads CASSLSGDQPQHF. The CDR3 DNA is TGTGCCAGCAGCTTATCAGGAGATCAGCCCCAGCATTTT.

The V call is TRBV6-4, the J call TRBJ2-1; perhaps TRBD2 as D (5 bases). Germline V gene lookup returns CDR1 MRHNA and CDR2 SNTAGT. Trimming removed 6 bases from V and 2 bases from J, with 14 bases in between. This CDR3 spans 15 amino acids. The CDR3 sequence is CASSKTSEAYNEQFF. The CDR3 DNA is TGTGCCAGCAGCAAAACCTCGGAGGCCTACAATGAGCAGTTCTTC.

The chain is built from TRBV7-8 and TRBJ2-1; possibly TRBD1 or TRBD2 for D (5 bases each). V lost 1 base, J lost 1 base, and 14 bases lay in between. Germline CDR1 reads SGHVS; CDR2 reads FQNEAQ. The CDR3 spans 17 residues. CDR3 sequence (DNA): TGTGCCAGCAGCTTAGATGAGAGGGGTAGGTCCTACAATGAGCAGTTCTTC. Residues: CASSLDERGRSYNEQFF.